Shown below are 18 T cell receptor beta chains from a single sample sequenced in a study of beta chain features in type 1 diabetes. As every portion of the isolated RNA was reverse transcribed, the sequencing read expressed TCRB transcripts. Repertoires were generated with immunoSEQ multiplex PCR, while TCRdb's copy carries only in-frame clones and drops some. The sample lists under 800,000 clones; roughly a sixth were seen once. Source material: naive CD4+ T cells from blood. The origin of the receptors is a man in his late teens or twenties in good health.

This chain links TRBV28 with TRBJ1-2; possibly TRBD1 for D (6 bases). Trimming took off 5 bases at V and 4 bases at J, with 14 bases between the two ends. This CDR3 has 14 amino acids. CDR1 MDHEN and CDR2 SYDVKM come from the germline V gene. CDR3: CASSPSGGRYGYTF. The CDR3 nucleotides are TGTGCCAGCAGTCCCTCGGGGGGCCGCTATGGCTACACCTTC.

V gene TRBV9 combines with J gene TRBJ2-1; D possibly uses TRBD1 or TRBD2 (5 bases each). The V end was cut by 3 bases, the J end by 0 bases, with 22 bases between. There are 19 residues in the CDR3. Germline CDR1 and CDR2: SGDLS and YYNGEE. In DNA form, the CDR3 reads TGTGCCAGCAGCGAGCGACCGAACCGGGGCCTGAGCTCCTACAATGAGCAGTTCTTC. Its protein is CASSERPNRGLSSYNEQFF.

The chain has TRBV9 and TRBJ1-6; tentative D call: TRBD1 (5 bases). Trimming removed 0 bases from V and 5 bases from J, with 9 bases in between. Germline V gene lookup returns CDR1 SGDLS and CDR2 YYNGEE. The length of the CDR3 is 15 residues. CDR3 loop: CASSVGGPNNSPLHF. The CDR3 coding sequence is TGTGCCAGCAGCGTAGGGGGACCCAATAATTCACCCCTCCACTTT.

This clone was seen more than once but under ten times. This chain joins TRBV19 and TRBJ2-7, with TRBD1 identical over 10 bases. Germline V gene data show CDR1 as LNHDA and CDR2 as SQIVND (reference sequence). The J segment lost 1 base and the V segment lost 7 bases, leaving 10 bases of the junction unmatched. The CDR3 is 16 amino acids. The CDR3 DNA is TGTGCCAGTACCGGGACAGGGGTCAGAGGATCCTACGAGCAGTACTTC. The encoded protein is CASTGTGVRGSYEQYF. Full variable domain (outside the CDR3, taken from reference TRBV19 and TRBJ2-7): DGGITQSPKYLFRKEGQNVTLSCEQNLNHDAMYWYRQDPGQGLRLIYYSQIVNDFQKGDIAEGYSVSREKKESFPLTVTSAQKNPTAFYLCASTGTGVRGSYEQYFGPGTRLTVT.

The table lists this clone with a few counts. V is TRBV18 and J is TRBJ2-5, with 8 bases aligning to TRBD2. The V gene end was trimmed by 3 bases and the J gene end by 7 bases; junction bases not matched to a gene: 13. The CDR3 sequence is 16 residues long. Looked up from germline, CDR1 is KGHSH and CDR2 is LQKENI. DNA of the CDR3: TGTGCCAGCTCACCTCGTCGAGTAGCGGGAATCGGGACCCAGTACTTC. Its translation: CASSPRRVAGIGTQYF.

This clone was counted a few times. The V call is TRBV7-3, the J call TRBJ2-5; the D is unclear. The V end was cut by 2 bases, the J end by 5 bases, with 9 bases between. Per the germline V gene, CDR1 is SGHTA and CDR2 is FQGTGA. The CDR3 sequence is 13 residues long. CDR3 residues: CASSLASHETQYF. CDR3 DNA: TGTGCCAGCAGCTTAGCTAGTCACGAGACCCAGTACTTC.

The chain joins TRBV27 to TRBJ2-4; D call uncertain. Trimming took 2 bases from V and 1 from J, leaving 6 bases between them. This CDR3 is built from 14 residues. Germline CDR1 and CDR2: MNHEY and SMNVEV (reference sequence). This CDR3 is CASSLVSAKNIQYF. DNA for the CDR3: TGTGCCAGCAGTTTAGTTTCGGCCAAAAACATTCAGTACTTC.

The chain has TRBV30 and TRBJ1-1, with a tentative D call TRBD1 (5 bases). V was clipped by 0 bases and J by 5 bases, with 16 bases between them. From germline, CDR1 is GTSNPN and CDR2 SVGIG (reference sequence). This CDR3 has 15 residues. The CDR3 reads CAWSVGAGVGTEAFF. DNA of the CDR3: TGTGCCTGGAGTGTCGGTGCGGGGGTGGGTACTGAAGCTTTCTTT.

This clone was recorded a few times. The rearrangement links TRBV6-1 to TRBJ1-6; 8 bases align to TRBD1. V lost 6 bases to trimming and J lost 8 bases; unmatched junction nucleotides: 0. The germline gives CDR1 MNHNS, CDR2 SASEGT. The CDR3 is made up of 12 amino acids. CDR3 protein: CASRTGDSPLHF. The CDR3 DNA is TGTGCCAGCAGGACAGGGGATTCACCCCTCCACTTT.

This clone has just a few counts. The genes are TRBV19 and TRBJ2-1, with D maybe TRBD1 (5 bases). Germline CDR1 LNHDA, CDR2 SQIVND (reference sequence). Trimming took off 4 bases at V and 6 bases at J, with 7 bases between the two ends. The CDR3 extends over 12 amino acids. The CDR3 is CASSRGRNEQFF. CDR3 coding DNA: TGTGCCAGTAGTAGGGGCCGCAATGAGCAGTTCTTC.

This clone was seen a few times. The rearrangement links TRBV9 to TRBJ2-3, with D perhaps TRBD2 (6 bases). The germline V gene has CDR1 SGDLS and CDR2 YYNGEE. V lost 4 bases and J 3 bases, leaving 18 bases between the germline ends. The CDR3 extends over 16 amino acids. CDR3 sequence: CASSLNFGRGTDTQYF. Here the CDR3 DNA reads TGTGCCAGCAGCCTCAATTTCGGACGGGGGACAGATACGCAGTATTTT.

This clone was detected a few times. J is TRBJ2-2 and V is TRBV9, with 7 bases identical to TRBD2. The J segment lost 7 bases and the V segment lost 3 bases, leaving 9 bases of the junction unmatched. Germline loops: CDR1 SGDLS, CDR2 YYNGEE. The CDR3 runs 15 residues. The CDR3 DNA sequence: TGTGCCAGCAGCGAGGGAAGCGGGGCCGGCGGGGAGCTGTTTTTT. Translation gives CASSEGSGAGGELFF.

Only a few counts were recorded for this clone. The genes are TRBV5-1 and TRBJ1-1; D gene unclear. The length of the CDR3 is 14 residues. With 1 base removed from V and 5 bases from J, the gap between germline ends came to 12 bases. CDR1 is SGHRS, CDR2 YFSETQ, per germline. CDR3 in amino acids: CASSLLEGWTEAFF. The CDR3 nucleotides read TGCGCCAGCAGCTTGCTGGAGGGCTGGACTGAAGCTTTCTTT.

V usage is TRBV7-6 and J usage is TRBJ1-4, with D possibly being TRBD1 (5 bases). Germline values: CDR1 SGHVS, CDR2 FNYEAQ. There are 15 residues in the CDR3. The V end lost 2 bases, the J end lost 4 bases, and 11 bases lay between the germline ends. The CDR3 coding sequence is TGTGCCAGCAGCTTAAATTCAGGGCTTAATGAAAAACTGTTTTTT. This codes for CASSLNSGLNEKLFF.

The chain links TRBV28 to TRBJ1-1; no clear D gene. Germline values: CDR1 MDHEN, CDR2 SYDVKM. The V end lost 2 bases, the J end lost 3 bases, and 13 bases lay between the germline ends. The CDR3 consists of 15 residues. The CDR3 nucleotides read TGTGCCAGCAGTTTAAGGAGTCGGTCGGACACTGAAGCTTTCTTT. Its protein is CASSLRSRSDTEAFF.

In its sample, this clone was seen a few times. The CDR3 DNA reads TGCGCCAGCAGCGGAAGGGACGGCAGAGGCACCGAAAACACCATATATTTT. This sequence encodes CASSGRDGRGTENTIYF. The rearrangement joins TRBV5-1 to TRBJ1-3; the D gene is possibly TRBD1 (5 bases). V was trimmed by 4 bases and J by 6 bases, leaving 23 bases between them. The CDR3 extends over 17 amino acids. Germline V gene sequence: CDR1 SGHRS, CDR2 YFSETQ.

The gene calls are TRBV27 and TRBJ1-3, with D unresolved. The ends were cut back, 8 bases at V and 0 bases at J, with 5 bases in the middle. The V gene's germline CDR1 is MNHEY and CDR2 SMNVEV (reference sequence). This CDR3 is 12 amino acids long. The DNA for the CDR3 is TGTGCCAGCGGGTTCTCTGGAAACACCATATATTTT. This encodes CASGFSGNTIYF.

The genes are TRBV5-1 and TRBJ1-5, with 7 positions matching TRBD1. Losses at the gene ends were 8 bases for V and 6 bases for J; bases not matched to a gene: 11. Germline CDR1 SGHRS, CDR2 YFSETQ. This CDR3 has 14 residues. The CDR3 DNA sequence: TGCGCCAGTTCGACAGGGTCTTTTGGTCAGCCCCAGCATTTT. Amino acids: CASSTGSFGQPQHF.